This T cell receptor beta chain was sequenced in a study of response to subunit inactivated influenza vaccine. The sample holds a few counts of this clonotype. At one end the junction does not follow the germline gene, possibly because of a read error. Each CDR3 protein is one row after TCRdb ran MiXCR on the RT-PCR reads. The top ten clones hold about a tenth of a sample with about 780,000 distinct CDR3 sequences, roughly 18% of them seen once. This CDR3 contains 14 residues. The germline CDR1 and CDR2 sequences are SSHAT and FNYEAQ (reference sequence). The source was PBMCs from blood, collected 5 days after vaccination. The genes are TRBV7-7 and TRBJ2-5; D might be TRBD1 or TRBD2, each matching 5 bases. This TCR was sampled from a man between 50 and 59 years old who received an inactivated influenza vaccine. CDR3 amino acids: CASSPGTGSETQYF. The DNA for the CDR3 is TGTGCTAGCAGCCCCGGGACGGGAAGTGAGACCCAGTACTTC.